This TCR beta chain was captured by sequencing in a study of T cells in Graves' hyperthyroidism and ophthalmopathy (dated by TCRdb to the late 2010s). With regard to the full study: Peripheral blood was sampled at the time of initial diagnosis, prior to any treatment. To identify distinguishing TCR V-J signatures, a discovery cohort of around 100 patients was used, comprising 40 to 45 with Graves' ophthalmopathy and around 57 with stable Graves' hyperthyroidism. Whether ophthalmopathy could be predicted prospectively was tested in an independent validation cohort made up of under 20 hyperthyroidism patients plus 17 patients who later progressed to ophthalmopathy. For training and testing, the approximately 97 patients in the discovery cohort were randomly divided in a 7:3 ratio. In addition, the study compared T-cell repertoires in thyroid tissue and in blood from over 5 Graves' hyperthyroidism patients. After sampling, hyperthyroidism patients received methimazole starting at 30 mg daily, and ophthalmopathy patients received high-dose intravenous methylprednisolone. The paper describes TCR Vbeta CDR3 sequencing of roughly 130 peripheral blood samples, made up of some 40 ophthalmopathy patients, approximately 73 hyperthyroidism patients and some 17 progressor patients.

The full study reports these points: In cross-validation, a model built on a 13 V-J signature told ophthalmopathy apart from stable hyperthyroidism with 85% to 90% sensitivity and about 81% specificity, and in testing the same model reached 80%/75%. During validation, the model predicted progression to ophthalmopathy a median of about 5.9 months ahead of onset, with almost 71% sensitivity and around 73% specificity. Blood samples also contained most of the expanded thyroid clonotypes (frequency above 0.001), which suggests that blood repertoires may reflect thyroid immune responses. Sample size was not statistically predetermined, and blinding of investigators to group allocation was not performed.

In the ophthalmopathy patients, disease was moderately to severely active, with a Clinical Activity Score of 3 or more, a NOSPECS grade of 4 or more, and a duration of less than 3 months. The study excluded patients with uncontrolled infections, other autoimmune diseases, pregnancy or lactation. Diagnoses relied on clinical symptoms, serum thyroxine and TRAb, thyroid ultrasound and orbital computed tomography. PBMCs were isolated from about 9 ml of fresh peripheral blood by Ficoll-Paque density gradient centrifugation. Trizol reagent was used to extract total RNA, and RNA quality was then checked on an Agilent 2100 Bioanalyzer. TCR beta CDR3 regions were amplified from RNA transcripts. The first round of RT-PCR for the TCR CDR3 was performed with the HTBI primer set and the Qiagen OneStep RT-PCR kit. Libraries were constructed in a second round of multiplex PCR, after which size selection and purification were performed. Paired-end sequencing of the libraries was performed with 100 bp reads on an Illumina HiSeq2000. Regarding the original processing steps: SOAPnuke was used to process the raw data, throwing out any read that contained adapters or uncalled bases, had a mean Phred below 15, or lacked an exact constant-primer or identifier match. High-quality paired reads were merged using COPE v1.2.5, and each unique nucleotide sequence was defined as a clonotype. MiTCR v1.1 was used to align the clonotypes against IMGT TRBV, TRBD and TRBJ reference segments. The analysis was restricted to V-J combinations with a frequency above 0.0001, which together covered 99.2% of the repertoires. A TCS score was defined as the ratio of F50 (clonal expansion) to E x V (chaos), with BLOSUM62-based TCRdist applied between CDR3 peptides within each V-J. Welch's t-statistics and random forest reduced some 510 V-J features to 13, which were used in a naive Bayes classifier (R e1071). The public reads were run again by TCRdb, first through fastp at Q25 and then through MiXCR, and only productive beta chains were kept. CDR3 protein duplicates are merged, each entry listing the most common genes and DNA. In this record, the V and J calls reflect TCRdb's handling and not the investigators' own analysis. Counted in this sample were roughly 600,000 distinct CDR3 sequences; roughly 15% of them appeared once. Roughly an eighth of the sample is in the top ten clones.

This clonotype was picked up many times. Its antigen remains undetermined. Base-call qualities are not available, and no considerably larger clone is one nucleotide away. The CDR1 and CDR2 encoded by the germline V gene (reference sequence) are LNHNV and YYDKDF. V lost 1 base and J lost 0 bases, and the count of bases not matched to a germline gene is 5. CDR3 length: 17 amino acids, cysteine to phenylalanine. Kept here is only the CDR3 DNA, which spans 51 bases and is read in frame from base 1. The TCR originated in a woman between 45 and 60 years old with Graves' ophthalmopathy. Sample: blood. The chain is made from TRBV15 and TRBJ2-1, and 8 bases in between align with TRBD2. DNA sequence: TGTGCCACCAGCAGAGTAGGGAGCGGGAGCTCCTACAATGAGCAGTTCTTC. Translated, it gives CATSRVGSGSSYNEQFF.